Detailed here is one TCR beta chain. Its antigen is currently unknown. These data belong to a study of cytomegalovirus exposure and HLA in healthy donors. Overall study findings and caveats: V- and J-gene trimming of TCR beta was linked (in a later analysis) to a missense DCLRE1C variant. Earlier results showed most TCR beta V segments being productive about 87% or about 30% of the time. The investigators catalogued 160 or so TCR beta chains as cytomegalovirus-associated.

The CDR3 is 18 residues long. Unmatched junction bases numbered 16, after V lost 4 bases and J lost 9 bases. CDR1 is LGHNA, CDR2 YNFKEQ, per germline. The PCR ran on 60 Vbeta and 13 Jbeta primers. TCRdb's table, derived via immunoSEQ multiplex PCR, lists solely in-frame clones and lacks some. The data contain approximately 110,000 clones, around 75% of them singletons. The sequence derives from a man aged 25 to 40 in good health and CMV-seronegative. The chain links TRBV4-2 to TRBJ2-1; 12 bases match TRBD2. The sample taken for sequencing was PBMCs. CDR3 protein: CASSRGDAGPSGRGEQFF. The CDR3 DNA reads TGTGCCAGCAGCCGAGGAGACGCGGGACCTAGCGGGAGGGGTGAGCAGTTCTTC.